This T cell receptor (beta chain) was found in a study of T cell responses to AZD1222 COVID-19 vaccine. The repertoire was sequenced with immunoSEQ multiplex PCR; TCRdb's copy has only in-frame clones and lacks some. The sample gives 110,000 to 150,000 clones, 70% to 90% of which show up once; 4.5% to 6.5% is in the top ten. This TCR derives from an adult in good health. The sequencing here drew on peripheral blood, taken on day 0 of AZD1222 vaccination.

The DNA for the CDR3 is TGCAGTGCCGGAGGGGGGAATGAGCAGTTCTTC. It encodes CSAGGGNEQFF. The chain uses TRBV20-1 and TRBJ2-1; possibly TRBD1 or TRBD2 for D (6 bases each). The CDR3 loop spans 11 amino acids. The V gene's germline CDR1 is DFQATT and CDR2 SNEGSKA (reference sequence). V gave up 6 bases and J gave up 7 bases, with 10 bases separating them.